The sample holds many counts of the clone carrying this TCR beta chain. Its specificity is unknown. Not enrolled were patients with uncontrolled infection, other autoimmune disease, pregnancy or lactation. Sampled blood dates from first hyperthyroidism diagnosis, and it precedes any ophthalmopathy symptoms. This entry belongs to a study of T cells in Graves' hyperthyroidism and ophthalmopathy. Study findings and constraints: Blood also showed most of the thyroid clonotypes that were expanded above 0.001.

The investigators amplified TCR beta CDR3 regions from RNA transcripts. Carried out on the TCR CDR3, a first-round RT-PCR used the HTBI primer set. TCRdb passed the multiplex PCR reads through MiXCR, listing each CDR3 protein once. Found here are roughly 170,000 distinct CDR3 sequences, 8% to 9.5% of them singletons; the top ten hold approximately 20%. The source material was blood. The clonotype was recovered from a woman aged 18-29 years with Graves' hyperthyroidism that later progressed to Graves' ophthalmopathy.

The CDR3 sequence is CSAMAALEQYF. CDR3 DNA sequence: TGCAGTGCTATGGCCGCGCTCGAGCAGTACTTC. The chain recombines TRBV20-1 with TRBJ2-7; D gene unclear. CDR1 and CDR2 (germline): DFQATT, SNEGSKA (reference sequence). There are 11 residues in the CDR3. Trimming removed 4 bases from V and 6 bases from J, with 10 bases in between.